This T cell receptor (beta chain) was identified during a study of regulatory T cells in long-lasting Graves disease. Study information: Antithyroid drugs had been given to newly diagnosed Graves' patients for under 3 months.

Time point indicated: newly diagnosed GD, antithyroid drugs for less than 3 months. RNA extracted from PBMCs served as the sequencing template. Diagnosing Graves' disease relied on the American Thyroid Association guidelines. The ends lost 4 bases at V and 5 bases at J; junction bases unmatched: 9. The length of the CDR3 is 14 residues. Germline V CDR1 and CDR2: DFQATT, SNEGSKA (reference sequence). Through Arm-PCR of CDR3 regions and iRepertoire HTBI primers, TCR beta libraries were built. TCRdb used MiXCR to reprocess the multiplex PCR reads, holding one entry per CDR3 protein. The sample has around 250,000 distinct CDR3 sequences; about 19% are singletons. Study-wide points: Persistent Graves' cases showed lower TCR diversity than newly diagnosed cases. Among the persistent patients, 2,741 public clonotypes were shared, more than the 850 to 1,000 shared among new patients.

This clonotype was counted between two and nine times. Its cognate antigen is unknown. The source is a female donor with Graves disease. The input for sequencing was peripheral blood mononuclear cells (PBMCs), taken at new diagnosis, from a patient treated with antithyroid drugs. The rearrangement links TRBV20-1 to TRBJ1-2; 8 bases are a match to TRBD1. The CDR3: CSAIAGGSGYGYTF. Here the CDR3 DNA reads TGCAGTGCTATTGCAGGGGGCAGCGGATATGGCTACACCTTC.